This T cell receptor beta chain was recovered during a study of blood T cell repertoires in COVID-19. Libraries were prepared by immunoSEQ multiplex PCR; TCRdb keeps only in-frame clonotypes and omits some of them. The repertoire holds roughly 260,000 clones, approximately 91% seen once, with around 2.6% in the top ten. V dropped 2 bases and J dropped 0; count of bases not matched to a gene: 7. The CDR3 runs 16 residues. Looked up from germline, CDR1 is MNHNS and CDR2 is SASEGT. The sequenced material came from peripheral blood. This TCR came from a person aged 18-30 years with COVID-19, enrolled during active disease. The J gene is TRBJ2-7, the V gene TRBV6-1; the match to TRBD1 covers 7 bases. CDR3 DNA: TGTGCCAGCAGTGAATGGGGGACAGAGTCCTCCTACGAGCAGTACTTC. This translates into CASSEWGTESSYEQYF.